These T cell receptor beta chains were read from a single sample in a study of T cell changes during pregnancy in multiple sclerosis. TCRdb's table, derived via immunoSEQ multiplex PCR, lists solely in-frame clones and lacks some. The data contain tens of thousands of clones, 90% of them singletons. The sample here was peripheral blood, taken in the first trimester of pregnancy. The receptors stem from a female donor in good health, enrolled as a control in a pregnancy study. Both conserved end residues are trimmed from each CDR3. Each record gives: J gene, clone size, V gene, CDR3 protein. A row's size may be missing; if present it is once, few, many or a size class.

j_call: TRBJ2-7
clone_size: .
v_call: TRBV27
cdr3_aa: ASPTSTGRFEQY

j_call: TRBJ2-2
clone_size: .
v_call: TRBV11-2
cdr3_aa: ASSLAPRSGELF

j_call: TRBJ1-1
clone_size: few
v_call: TRBV28
cdr3_aa: ASSFRTGLDTEAF

j_call: TRBJ2-7
clone_size: .
v_call: TRBV29-1
cdr3_aa: SVTHRTGRYEQY

j_call: TRBJ2-1
clone_size: .
v_call: TRBV4-2
cdr3_aa: ASSQDWTSGTVYNEQF

j_call: TRBJ2-1
clone_size: few
v_call: TRBV11-2
cdr3_aa: ASSVQREPNEQF

j_call: TRBJ1-2
clone_size: .
v_call: TRBV29-1
cdr3_aa: SVSSGRYGYT

j_call: TRBJ2-3
clone_size: .
v_call: TRBV2
cdr3_aa: ASGGYSATDTQY

j_call: TRBJ1-1
clone_size: .
v_call: TRBV15
cdr3_aa: ATKGLRGLNTEAF

j_call: TRBJ2-3
clone_size: .
v_call: TRBV6-5
cdr3_aa: ASSPSHPPDTQY

j_call: TRBJ2-7
clone_size: .
v_call: TRBV29-1
cdr3_aa: SVAQRDRGHEQY

j_call: TRBJ1-2
clone_size: once
v_call: TRBV6-5
cdr3_aa: ASGERGLDGYT

j_call: TRBJ2-2
clone_size: .
v_call: TRBV4-2
cdr3_aa: ASSQGTVNTGELF

j_call: TRBJ1-5
clone_size: .
v_call: TRBV6-1
cdr3_aa: ASNPTGSNQPQH

j_call: TRBJ1-1
clone_size: .
v_call: TRBV27
cdr3_aa: ASSFTGENTEAF

j_call: TRBJ1-2
clone_size: .
v_call: TRBV7-3
cdr3_aa: ASRATGQGSGYT

j_call: TRBJ1-2
clone_size: once
v_call: TRBV15
cdr3_aa: ATSRDGQGYGYT

j_call: TRBJ1-5
clone_size: .
v_call: TRBV16
cdr3_aa: ASSRQHQPQH

j_call: TRBJ1-2
clone_size: .
v_call: TRBV19
cdr3_aa: ATGTDYYGYT

j_call: TRBJ2-7
clone_size: once
v_call: TRBV4-2
cdr3_aa: ASSQKREGLSEQY

j_call: TRBJ2-1
clone_size: .
v_call: TRBV7-6
cdr3_aa: ASSLGDIYNEQF

j_call: TRBJ2-1
clone_size: .
v_call: TRBV4-3
cdr3_aa: ASSQGSNRGLRYNEQF

j_call: TRBJ2-7
clone_size: .
v_call: TRBV7-9
cdr3_aa: ASSSTGTRTDEQY

j_call: TRBJ1-2
clone_size: .
v_call: TRBV28
cdr3_aa: ASSPVPRGQEGYT

j_call: TRBJ1-1
clone_size: few
v_call: TRBV30
cdr3_aa: AWSVGVGGATEAF

j_call: TRBJ2-7
clone_size: .
v_call: TRBV7-2
cdr3_aa: ASSLDSQTPYEQY

j_call: TRBJ1-2
clone_size: .
v_call: TRBV7-2
cdr3_aa: ASSYGTVGRYGYT

j_call: TRBJ1-4
clone_size: .
v_call: TRBV5-1
cdr3_aa: ASSSLTSTNEKLF

j_call: TRBJ2-1
clone_size: .
v_call: TRBV5-1
cdr3_aa: ASSLRVMSQDNEQF

j_call: TRBJ2-7
clone_size: .
v_call: TRBV2
cdr3_aa: ASSEERWSQSEQY

j_call: TRBJ1-4
clone_size: .
v_call: TRBV28
cdr3_aa: ASTPVVGGEEKLF

j_call: TRBJ2-1
clone_size: .
v_call: TRBV9
cdr3_aa: ASNPGSMRNEQF

j_call: TRBJ2-2
clone_size: .
v_call: TRBV6-5
cdr3_aa: ASSYLRVGTGELF

j_call: TRBJ2-7
clone_size: .
v_call: TRBV28
cdr3_aa: ASSLGRTETYEQY

j_call: TRBJ2-3
clone_size: .
v_call: TRBV6-5
cdr3_aa: ASRRDSVTDTQY

j_call: TRBJ2-5
clone_size: .
v_call: TRBV12-5
cdr3_aa: ASGLQGVGETQY

j_call: TRBJ1-1
clone_size: .
v_call: TRBV27
cdr3_aa: ASKLLLTGKRAMNTEAF

j_call: TRBJ1-1
clone_size: .
v_call: TRBV6-5
cdr3_aa: ASRGQGQAF

j_call: TRBJ2-7
clone_size: .
v_call: TRBV6-1
cdr3_aa: ASSEAGRGDGEQY

j_call: TRBJ2-5
clone_size: .
v_call: TRBV5-1
cdr3_aa: ASTPGLAGFQETQY

j_call: TRBJ2-7
clone_size: .
v_call: TRBV7-9
cdr3_aa: ASSLTGLAGASYEQY

j_call: TRBJ1-4
clone_size: .
v_call: TRBV7-6
cdr3_aa: ASSLGQNNEKLF

j_call: TRBJ1-5
clone_size: .
v_call: TRBV30
cdr3_aa: AWSVGQGNQPQH

j_call: TRBJ2-7
clone_size: .
v_call: TRBV5-4
cdr3_aa: ASSLEAGSAYEQY

j_call: TRBJ2-7
clone_size: .
v_call: TRBV7-9
cdr3_aa: ASSSNYEQY

j_call: TRBJ1-2
clone_size: .
v_call: TRBV2
cdr3_aa: ASSRGDYGYT

j_call: TRBJ1-1
clone_size: .
v_call: TRBV27
cdr3_aa: ASSPNQVSRYTEAF

j_call: TRBJ2-1
clone_size: .
v_call: TRBV28
cdr3_aa: ASSSHQGSGHYNEQF

j_call: TRBJ1-2
clone_size: once
v_call: TRBV28
cdr3_aa: ASLEDSPHHRGYT

j_call: TRBJ2-7
clone_size: .
v_call: TRBV7-9
cdr3_aa: ASSLGSNYEQY

j_call: TRBJ1-1
clone_size: .
v_call: TRBV27
cdr3_aa: ASSRIEGGLREAF

j_call: TRBJ2-3
clone_size: .
v_call: TRBV12-5
cdr3_aa: ASGQGGGTDTQY

j_call: TRBJ2-7
clone_size: .
v_call: TRBV9
cdr3_aa: ASSSSGTSHEQY